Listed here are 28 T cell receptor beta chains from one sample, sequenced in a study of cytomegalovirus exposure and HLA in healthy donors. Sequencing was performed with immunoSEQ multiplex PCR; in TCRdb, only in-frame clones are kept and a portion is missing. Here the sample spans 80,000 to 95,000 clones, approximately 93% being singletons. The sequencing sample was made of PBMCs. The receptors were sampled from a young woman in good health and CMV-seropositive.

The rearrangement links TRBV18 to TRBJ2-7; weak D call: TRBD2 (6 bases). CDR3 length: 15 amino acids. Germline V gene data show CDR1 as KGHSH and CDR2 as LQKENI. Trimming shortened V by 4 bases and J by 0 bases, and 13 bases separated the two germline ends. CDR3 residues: CASSLRDGSSYEQYF. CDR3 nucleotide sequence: TGTGCCAGCTCACTGCGGGACGGATCCTCCTACGAGCAGTACTTC.

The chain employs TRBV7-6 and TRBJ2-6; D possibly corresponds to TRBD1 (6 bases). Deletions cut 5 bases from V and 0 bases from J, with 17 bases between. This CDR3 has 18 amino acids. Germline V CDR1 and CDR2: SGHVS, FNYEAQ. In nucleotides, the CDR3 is TGTGCCAGCAGCCCAGGGGCTCGTCTTAGCTCTGGGGCCAACGTCCTGACTTTC. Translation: CASSPGARLSSGANVLTF.

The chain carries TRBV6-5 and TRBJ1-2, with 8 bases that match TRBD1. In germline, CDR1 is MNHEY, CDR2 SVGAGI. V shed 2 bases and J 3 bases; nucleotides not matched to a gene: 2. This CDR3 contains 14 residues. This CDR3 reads CASSYVGQDYGYTF. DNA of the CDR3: TGTGCCAGCAGTTACGTGGGACAGGACTATGGCTACACCTTC.

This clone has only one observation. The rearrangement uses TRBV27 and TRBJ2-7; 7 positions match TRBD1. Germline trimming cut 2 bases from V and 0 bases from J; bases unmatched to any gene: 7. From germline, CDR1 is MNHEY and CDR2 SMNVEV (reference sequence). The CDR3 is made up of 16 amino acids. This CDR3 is CASSLRGQPISYEQYF. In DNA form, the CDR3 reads TGTGCCAGCAGTTTACGGGGACAGCCTATCTCCTACGAGCAGTACTTC.

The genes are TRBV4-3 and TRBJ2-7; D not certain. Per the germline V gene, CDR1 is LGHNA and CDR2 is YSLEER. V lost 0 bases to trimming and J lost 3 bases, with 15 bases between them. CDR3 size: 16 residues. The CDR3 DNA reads TGCGCCAGCAGCCAAGATTTCGACTCCCGAGTCTACGAGCAGTACTTC. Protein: CASSQDFDSRVYEQYF.

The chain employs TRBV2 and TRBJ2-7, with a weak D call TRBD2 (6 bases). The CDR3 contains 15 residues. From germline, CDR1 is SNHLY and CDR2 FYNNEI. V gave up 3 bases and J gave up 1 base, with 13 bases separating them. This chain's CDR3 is CASSDTSLMSYEQYF. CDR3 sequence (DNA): TGTGCCAGCAGTGATACTAGCTTAATGTCCTACGAGCAGTACTTC.

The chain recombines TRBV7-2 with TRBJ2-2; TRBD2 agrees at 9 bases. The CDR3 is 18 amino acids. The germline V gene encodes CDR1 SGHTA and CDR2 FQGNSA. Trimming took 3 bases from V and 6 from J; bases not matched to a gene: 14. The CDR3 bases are TGTGCCAGCAGCTTCCGGTCCTTTAGCGGGGGTGGGTCCGGGGAGCTGTTTTTT. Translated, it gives CASSFRSFSGGGSGELFF.

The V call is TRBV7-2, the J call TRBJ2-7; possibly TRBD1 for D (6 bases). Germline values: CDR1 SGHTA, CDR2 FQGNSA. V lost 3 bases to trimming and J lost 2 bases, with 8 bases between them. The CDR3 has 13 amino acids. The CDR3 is CASSLDSPYEQYF. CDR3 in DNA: TGTGCCAGCAGCTTGGACAGTCCCTACGAGCAGTACTTC.

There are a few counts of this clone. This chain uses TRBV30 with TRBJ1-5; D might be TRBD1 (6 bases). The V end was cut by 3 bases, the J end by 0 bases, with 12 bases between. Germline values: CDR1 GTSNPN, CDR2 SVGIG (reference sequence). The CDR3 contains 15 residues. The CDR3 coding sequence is TGTGCCTGGAGCGCAGGGGTAGGTAGCAATCAGCCCCAGCATTTT. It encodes CAWSAGVGSNQPQHF. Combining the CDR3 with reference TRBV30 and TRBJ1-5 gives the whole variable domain SQTIHQWPATLVQPVGSPLSLECTVEGTSNPNLYWYRQAAGRGLQLLFYSVGIGQISSEVPQNLSASRPQDRQFILSSKKLLLSDSGFYLCAWSAGVGSNQPQHFGDGTRLSIL.

The CDR3 here is CASGGLAATGELFF. CDR3 sequence (DNA): TGTGCCAGCGGGGGACTAGCGGCCACCGGGGAGCTGTTTTTT. The chain uses TRBV28 and TRBJ2-2, with 11 positions matching TRBD2. The CDR3 extends over 14 amino acids. CDR1 is MDHEN and CDR2 is SYDVKM in the germline V gene. V trimming: 8 bases; J trimming: 4 bases; junction bases outside the gene matches: 3.

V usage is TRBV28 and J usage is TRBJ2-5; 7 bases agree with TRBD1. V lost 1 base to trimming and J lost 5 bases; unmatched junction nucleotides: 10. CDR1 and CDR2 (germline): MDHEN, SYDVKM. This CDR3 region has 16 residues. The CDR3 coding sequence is TGTGCCAGCAGTTTATTAGGGATGGTCAGGGGGGAGACCCAGTACTTC. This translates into CASSLLGMVRGETQYF.

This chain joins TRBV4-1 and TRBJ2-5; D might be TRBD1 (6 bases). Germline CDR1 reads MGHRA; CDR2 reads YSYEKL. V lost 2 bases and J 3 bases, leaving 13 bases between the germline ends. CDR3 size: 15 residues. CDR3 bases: TGCGCCAGCAGCCAATCCGGGACAACTAAAGAGACCCAGTACTTC. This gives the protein CASSQSGTTKETQYF.

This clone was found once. In nucleotides, the CDR3 is TGTGCCAGCAGTTATACAGGGGGTACGGGAACTGAAGCTTTCTTT. Protein sequence: CASSYTGGTGTEAFF. The chain combines TRBV28 with TRBJ1-1, with TRBD1 matching 8 bases. V dropped 4 bases and J dropped 5; count of bases not matched to a gene: 9. The CDR3 has 15 residues. Germline CDR1 and CDR2: MDHEN and SYDVKM.

The CDR3 bases are TGTGCCAGCAGTGACAGGGACCCAGATACGCAGTATTTT. Translated: CASSDRDPDTQYF. This chain links TRBV6-5 with TRBJ2-3, with 7 bases fitting TRBD1. The CDR3 is 13 amino acids. CDR1 is MNHEY, CDR2 SVGAGI, per germline. V trimming: 5 bases; J trimming: 4 bases; junction bases outside the gene matches: 3.

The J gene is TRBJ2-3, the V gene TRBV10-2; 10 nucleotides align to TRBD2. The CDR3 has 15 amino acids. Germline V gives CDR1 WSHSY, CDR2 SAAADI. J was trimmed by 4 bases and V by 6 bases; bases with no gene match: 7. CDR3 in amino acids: CASRELAGLSDTQYF. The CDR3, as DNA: TGCGCCAGCAGAGAACTAGCGGGATTGTCAGATACGCAGTATTTT.

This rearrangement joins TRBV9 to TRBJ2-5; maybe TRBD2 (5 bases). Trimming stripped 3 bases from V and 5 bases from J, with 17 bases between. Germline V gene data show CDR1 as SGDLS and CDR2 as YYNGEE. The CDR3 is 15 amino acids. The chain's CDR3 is CASSAAGAVRETQYF. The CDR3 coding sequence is TGTGCCAGCAGCGCAGCCGGAGCGGTAAGGGAGACCCAGTACTTC.

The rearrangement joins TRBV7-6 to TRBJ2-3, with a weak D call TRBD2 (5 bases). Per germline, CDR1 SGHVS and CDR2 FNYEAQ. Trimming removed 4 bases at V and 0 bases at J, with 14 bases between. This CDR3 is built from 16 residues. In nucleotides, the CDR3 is TGTGCCAGCAGCTCCTGGAGCGGTACTAGCACAGATACGCAGTATTTT. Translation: CASSSWSGTSTDTQYF.

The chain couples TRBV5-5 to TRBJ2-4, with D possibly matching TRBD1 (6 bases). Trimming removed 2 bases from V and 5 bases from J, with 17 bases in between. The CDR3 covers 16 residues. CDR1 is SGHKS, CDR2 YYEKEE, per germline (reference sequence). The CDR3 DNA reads TGTGCCAGCAGCTTCTACTACAGGGTAGGAGAAAACATTCAGTACTTC. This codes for CASSFYYRVGENIQYF.

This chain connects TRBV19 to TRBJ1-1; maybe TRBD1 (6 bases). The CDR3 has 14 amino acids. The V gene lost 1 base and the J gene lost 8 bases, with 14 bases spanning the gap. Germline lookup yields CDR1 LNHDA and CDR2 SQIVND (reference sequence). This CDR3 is CASSIGRTEKEAFF. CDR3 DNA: TGTGCCAGTAGTATAGGTAGGACAGAAAAGGAAGCTTTCTTT.

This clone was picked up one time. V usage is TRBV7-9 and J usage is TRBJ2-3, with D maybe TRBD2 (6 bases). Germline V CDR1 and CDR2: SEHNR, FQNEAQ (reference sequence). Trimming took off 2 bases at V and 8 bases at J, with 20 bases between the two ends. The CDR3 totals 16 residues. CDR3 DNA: TGTGCCAGCAGCTTATACGTCACGTTTCCGGAGGGTACGCAGTATTTT. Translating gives CASSLYVTFPEGTQYF. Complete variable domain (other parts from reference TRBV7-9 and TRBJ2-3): DTGVSQNPRHKITKRGQNVTFRCDPISEHNRLYWYRQTLGQGPEFLTYFQNEAQLEKSRLLSDRFSAERPKGSFSTLEIQRTEQGDSAMYLCASSLYVTFPEGTQYFGPGTRLTVL.

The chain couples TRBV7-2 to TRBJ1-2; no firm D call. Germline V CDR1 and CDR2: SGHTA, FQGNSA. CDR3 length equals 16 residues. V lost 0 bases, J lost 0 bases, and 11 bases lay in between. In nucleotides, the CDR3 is TGTGCCAGCAGCTTAGCGTGGGGAGATCCTAACTATGGCTACACCTTC. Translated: CASSLAWGDPNYGYTF.

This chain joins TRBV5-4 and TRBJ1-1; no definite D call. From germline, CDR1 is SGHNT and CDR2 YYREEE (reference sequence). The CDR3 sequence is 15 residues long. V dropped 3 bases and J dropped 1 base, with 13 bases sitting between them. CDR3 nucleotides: TGTGCCAGCAGCTCGTATAAACCGGGGAACACTGAAGCTTTCTTT. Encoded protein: CASSSYKPGNTEAFF.

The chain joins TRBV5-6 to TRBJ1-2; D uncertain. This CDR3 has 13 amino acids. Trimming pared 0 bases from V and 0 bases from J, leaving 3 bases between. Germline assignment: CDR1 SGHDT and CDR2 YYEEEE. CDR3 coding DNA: TGTGCCAGCAGCTTGGGAGCTAACTATGGCTACACCTTC. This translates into CASSLGANYGYTF.

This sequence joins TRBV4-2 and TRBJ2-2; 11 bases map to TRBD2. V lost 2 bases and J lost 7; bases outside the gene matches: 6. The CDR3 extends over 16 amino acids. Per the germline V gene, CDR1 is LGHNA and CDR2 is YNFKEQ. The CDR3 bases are TGTGCCAGCAGCCAAAGACTAGCGGGAATTGGCGGGGAGCTGTTTTTT. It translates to CASSQRLAGIGGELFF.

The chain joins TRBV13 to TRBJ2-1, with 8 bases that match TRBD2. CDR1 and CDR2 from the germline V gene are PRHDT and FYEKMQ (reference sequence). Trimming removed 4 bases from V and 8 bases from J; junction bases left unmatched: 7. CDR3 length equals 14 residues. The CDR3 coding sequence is TGTGCCAGCAGCTACCTTAGCGGGAAGGATGAGCAGTTCTTC. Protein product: CASSYLSGKDEQFF.

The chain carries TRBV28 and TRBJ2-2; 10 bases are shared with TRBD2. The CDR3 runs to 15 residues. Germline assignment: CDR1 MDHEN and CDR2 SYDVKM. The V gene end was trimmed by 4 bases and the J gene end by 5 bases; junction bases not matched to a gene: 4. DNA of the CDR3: TGTGCCAGCAGTTGGACTAGCGGAGCGACCGGGGAGCTGTTTTTT. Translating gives CASSWTSGATGELFF.

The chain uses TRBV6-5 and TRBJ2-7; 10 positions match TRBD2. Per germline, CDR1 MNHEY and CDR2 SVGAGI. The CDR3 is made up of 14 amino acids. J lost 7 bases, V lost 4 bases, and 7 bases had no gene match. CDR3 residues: CASSSLAGAGEQYF. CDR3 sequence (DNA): TGTGCCAGCAGTTCGCTAGCGGGAGCTGGTGAGCAGTACTTC.

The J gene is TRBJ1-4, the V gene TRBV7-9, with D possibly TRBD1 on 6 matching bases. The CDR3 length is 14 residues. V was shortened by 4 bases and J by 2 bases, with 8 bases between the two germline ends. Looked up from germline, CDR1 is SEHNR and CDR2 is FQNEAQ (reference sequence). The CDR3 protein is CASSSGQTNEKLFF. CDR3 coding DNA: TGTGCCAGCAGCTCCGGACAGACTAATGAAAAACTGTTTTTT.